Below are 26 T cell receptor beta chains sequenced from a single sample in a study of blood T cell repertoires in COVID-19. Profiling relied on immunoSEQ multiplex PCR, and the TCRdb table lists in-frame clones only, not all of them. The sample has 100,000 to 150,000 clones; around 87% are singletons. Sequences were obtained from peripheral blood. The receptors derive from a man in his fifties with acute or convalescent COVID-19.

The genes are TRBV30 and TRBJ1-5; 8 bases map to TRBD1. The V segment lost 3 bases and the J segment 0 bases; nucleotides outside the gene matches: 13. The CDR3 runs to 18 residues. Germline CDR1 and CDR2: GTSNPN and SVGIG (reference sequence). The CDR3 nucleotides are TGTGCCTGGAGGGACCATGACAGGGGAACGTTTAGCAATCAGCCCCAGCATTTT. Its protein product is CAWRDHDRGTFSNQPQHF. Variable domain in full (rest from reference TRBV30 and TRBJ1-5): SQTIHQWPATLVQPVGSPLSLECTVEGTSNPNLYWYRQAAGRGLQLLFYSVGIGQISSEVPQNLSASRPQDRQFILSSKKLLLSDSGFYLCAWRDHDRGTFSNQPQHFGDGTRLSIL.

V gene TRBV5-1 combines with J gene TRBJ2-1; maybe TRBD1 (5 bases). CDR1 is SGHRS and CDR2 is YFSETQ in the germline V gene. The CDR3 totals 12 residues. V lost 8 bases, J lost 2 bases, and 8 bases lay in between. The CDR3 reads CASLGPYNEQFF. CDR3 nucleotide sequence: TGCGCCAGTCTGGGGCCCTACAATGAGCAGTTCTTC.

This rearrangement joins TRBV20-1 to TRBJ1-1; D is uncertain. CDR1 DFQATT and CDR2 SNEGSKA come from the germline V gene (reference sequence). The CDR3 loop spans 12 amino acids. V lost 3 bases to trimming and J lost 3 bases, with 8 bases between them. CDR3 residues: CSASDIDTEAFF. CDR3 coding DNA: TGCAGTGCTAGTGATATCGACACTGAAGCTTTCTTT.

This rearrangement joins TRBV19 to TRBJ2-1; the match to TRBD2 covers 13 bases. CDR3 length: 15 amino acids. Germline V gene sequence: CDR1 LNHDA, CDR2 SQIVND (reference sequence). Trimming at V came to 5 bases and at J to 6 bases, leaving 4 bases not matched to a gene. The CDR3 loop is CASSVGLAGVNEQFF. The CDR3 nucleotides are TGTGCCAGTAGTGTCGGACTAGCGGGGGTCAATGAGCAGTTCTTC.

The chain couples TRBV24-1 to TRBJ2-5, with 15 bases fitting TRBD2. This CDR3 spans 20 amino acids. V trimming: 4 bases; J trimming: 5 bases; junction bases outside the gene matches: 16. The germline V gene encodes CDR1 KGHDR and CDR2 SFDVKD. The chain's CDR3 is CATSEGLAGGPIMSRETQYF. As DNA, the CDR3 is TGTGCCACCAGTGAGGGACTAGCGGGAGGTCCGATAATGTCCCGGGAGACCCAGTACTTC.

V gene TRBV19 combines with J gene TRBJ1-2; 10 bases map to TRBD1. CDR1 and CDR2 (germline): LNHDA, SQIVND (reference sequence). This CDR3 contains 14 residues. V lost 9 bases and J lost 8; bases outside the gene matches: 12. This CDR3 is CASHRDRGTTGYTF. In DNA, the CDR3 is TGTGCCAGCCATAGGGACAGGGGCACAACCGGCTACACCTTC.

The CDR3 coding sequence is TGTGCCAGCAGCTTTGCGCCCAACACCGGGGAGCTGTTTTTT. Protein: CASSFAPNTGELFF. V gene TRBV7-9 combines with J gene TRBJ2-2; D ambiguous. V lost 3 bases and J lost 2, with 7 bases in between. Germline V gene lookup returns CDR1 SEHNR and CDR2 FQNEAQ (reference sequence). CDR3 length equals 14 residues.

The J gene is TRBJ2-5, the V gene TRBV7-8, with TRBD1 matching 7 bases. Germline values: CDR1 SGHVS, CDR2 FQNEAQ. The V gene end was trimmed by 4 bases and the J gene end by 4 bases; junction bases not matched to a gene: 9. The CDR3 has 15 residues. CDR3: CASSYPGTVAETQYF. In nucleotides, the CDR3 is TGTGCCAGCAGCTACCCCGGGACAGTGGCAGAGACCCAGTACTTC.

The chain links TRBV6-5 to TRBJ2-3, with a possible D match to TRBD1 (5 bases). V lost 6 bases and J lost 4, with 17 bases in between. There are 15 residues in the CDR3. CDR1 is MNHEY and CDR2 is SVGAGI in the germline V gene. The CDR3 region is CASSPSQGVPDTQYF. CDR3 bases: TGTGCCAGCAGCCCGAGCCAGGGTGTACCAGATACGCAGTATTTT.

DNA for the CDR3: TGTGCCAGCAGCCCAAGGACAGGGTCGGGCTATGGCTACACCTTC. It specifies CASSPRTGSGYGYTF. The gene calls are TRBV3-1 (or the pseudogene TRBV3-2) and TRBJ1-2, with 8 bases aligning to TRBD1. V was clipped by 4 bases and J by 4 bases; unmatched bases: 8. CDR1 and CDR2 from the germline V gene are LGHDT and YNNKEL (reference sequence). CDR3 length: 15 amino acids.

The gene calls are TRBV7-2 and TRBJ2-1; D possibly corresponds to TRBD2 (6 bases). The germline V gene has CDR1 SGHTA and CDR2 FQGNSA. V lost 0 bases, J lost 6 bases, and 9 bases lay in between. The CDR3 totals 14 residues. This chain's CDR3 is CASSLALGLNEQFF. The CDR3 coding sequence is TGTGCCAGCAGCTTAGCGTTGGGACTCAATGAGCAGTTCTTC.

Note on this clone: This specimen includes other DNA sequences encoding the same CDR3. In nucleotides, the CDR3 is TGTGCCAGCAGCTTGGCAGGGGATAACTATGGCTACACCTTC. Residues: CASSLAGDNYGYTF. This rearrangement joins TRBV5-6 to TRBJ1-2, with D possibly matching TRBD1 (6 bases). CDR3 length equals 14 residues. CDR1 and CDR2 from the germline V gene are SGHDT and YYEEEE. Trimming removed 0 bases from V and 1 base from J, with 7 bases in between.

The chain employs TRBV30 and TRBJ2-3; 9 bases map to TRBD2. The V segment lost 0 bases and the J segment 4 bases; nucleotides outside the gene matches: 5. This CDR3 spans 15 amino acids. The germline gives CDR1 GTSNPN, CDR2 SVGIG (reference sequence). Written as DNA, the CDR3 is TGTGCCTGGAGTGTAGGTAGCGGGAGCGCAGATACGCAGTATTTT. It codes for CAWSVGSGSADTQYF.

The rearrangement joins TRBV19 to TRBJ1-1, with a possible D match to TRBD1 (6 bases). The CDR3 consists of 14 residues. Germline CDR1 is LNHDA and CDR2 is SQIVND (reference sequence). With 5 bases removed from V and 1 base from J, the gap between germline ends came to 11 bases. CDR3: CASSSGQPNTEAFF. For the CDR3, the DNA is TGTGCCAGTAGTTCGGGACAACCGAACACTGAAGCTTTCTTT.

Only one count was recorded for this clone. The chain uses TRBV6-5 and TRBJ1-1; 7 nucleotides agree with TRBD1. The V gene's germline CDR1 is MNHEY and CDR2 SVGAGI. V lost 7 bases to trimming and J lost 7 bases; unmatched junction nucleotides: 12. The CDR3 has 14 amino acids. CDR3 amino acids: CASTPRTGVIEAFF. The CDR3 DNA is TGTGCCAGCACCCCGAGGACAGGCGTAATTGAAGCTTTCTTT.

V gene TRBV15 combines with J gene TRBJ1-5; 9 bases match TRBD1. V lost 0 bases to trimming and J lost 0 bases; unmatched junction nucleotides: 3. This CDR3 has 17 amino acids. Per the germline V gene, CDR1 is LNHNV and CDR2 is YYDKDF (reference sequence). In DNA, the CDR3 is TGTGCCACCAGCAGAGATAACAGGGGGCATAGCAATCAGCCCCAGCATTTT. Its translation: CATSRDNRGHSNQPQHF.

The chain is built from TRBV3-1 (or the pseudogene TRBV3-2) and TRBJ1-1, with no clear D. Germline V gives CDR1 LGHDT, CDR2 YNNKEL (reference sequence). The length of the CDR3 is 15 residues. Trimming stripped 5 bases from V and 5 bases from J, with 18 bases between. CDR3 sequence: CASSFLREQRTEAFF. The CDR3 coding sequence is TGTGCCAGCAGCTTTCTCCGGGAGCAACGGACTGAAGCTTTCTTT.

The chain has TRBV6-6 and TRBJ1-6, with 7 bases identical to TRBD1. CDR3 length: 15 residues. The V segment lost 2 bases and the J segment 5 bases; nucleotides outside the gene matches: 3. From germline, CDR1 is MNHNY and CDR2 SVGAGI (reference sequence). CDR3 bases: TGTGCCAGCAGTTACGGACAGGTGGATAATTCACCCCTCCACTTT. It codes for CASSYGQVDNSPLHF.

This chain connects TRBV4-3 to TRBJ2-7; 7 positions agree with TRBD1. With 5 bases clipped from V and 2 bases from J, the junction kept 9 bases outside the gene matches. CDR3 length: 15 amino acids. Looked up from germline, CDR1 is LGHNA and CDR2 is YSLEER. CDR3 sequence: CASSAHRGTTYEQYF. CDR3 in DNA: TGCGCCAGCAGCGCCCACAGGGGTACAACCTACGAGCAGTACTTC.

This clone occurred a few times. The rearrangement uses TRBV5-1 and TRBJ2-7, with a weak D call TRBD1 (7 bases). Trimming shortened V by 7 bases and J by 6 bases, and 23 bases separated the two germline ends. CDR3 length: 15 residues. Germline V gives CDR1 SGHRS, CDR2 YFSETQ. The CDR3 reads CASQGGTALPSEQYF. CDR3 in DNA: TGCGCCAGCCAAGGGGGGACAGCCCTTCCTTCCGAGCAGTACTTC.

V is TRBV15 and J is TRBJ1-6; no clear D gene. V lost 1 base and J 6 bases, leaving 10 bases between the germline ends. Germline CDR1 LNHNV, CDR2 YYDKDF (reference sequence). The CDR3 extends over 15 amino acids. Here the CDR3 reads CATSRVKSFNSPLHF. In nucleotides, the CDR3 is TGTGCCACCAGCAGAGTCAAGAGTTTTAATTCACCCCTCCACTTT. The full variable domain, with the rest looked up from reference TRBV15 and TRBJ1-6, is DAMVIQNPRYQVTQFGKPVTLSCSQTLNHNVMYWYQQKSSQAPKLLFHYYDKDFNNEADTPDNFQSRRPNTSFCFLDIRSPGLGDTAMYLCATSRVKSFNSPLHFGNGTRLTVT.

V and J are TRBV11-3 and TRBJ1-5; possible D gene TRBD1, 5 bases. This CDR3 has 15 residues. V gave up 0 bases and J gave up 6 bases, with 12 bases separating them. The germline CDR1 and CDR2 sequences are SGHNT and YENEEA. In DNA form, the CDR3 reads TGTGCCAGCAGCTTAGACCTGGGGCACGGTCAGCCCCAGCATTTT. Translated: CASSLDLGHGQPQHF.

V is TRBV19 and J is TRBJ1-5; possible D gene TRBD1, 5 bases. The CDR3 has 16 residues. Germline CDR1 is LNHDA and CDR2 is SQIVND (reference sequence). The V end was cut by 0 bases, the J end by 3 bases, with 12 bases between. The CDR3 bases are TGTGCCAGTAGTATAGATCAGGGTCTGTACAATCAGCCCCAGCATTTT. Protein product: CASSIDQGLYNQPQHF.

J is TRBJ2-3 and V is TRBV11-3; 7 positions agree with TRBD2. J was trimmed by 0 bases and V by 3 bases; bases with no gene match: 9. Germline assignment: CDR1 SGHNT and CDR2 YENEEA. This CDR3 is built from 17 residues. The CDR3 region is CASSFWASGASTDTQYF. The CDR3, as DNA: TGTGCCAGCAGCTTCTGGGCTAGCGGAGCTAGCACAGATACGCAGTATTTT.

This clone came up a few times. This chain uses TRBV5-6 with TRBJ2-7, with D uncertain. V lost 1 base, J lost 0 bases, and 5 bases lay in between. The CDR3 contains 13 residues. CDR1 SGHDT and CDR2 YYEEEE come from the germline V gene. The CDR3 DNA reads TGTGCCAGCAGCTTGTGGCTCTCCTACGAGCAGTACTTC. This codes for CASSLWLSYEQYF.

The CDR3 nucleotides are TGCGCCAGCAGCCAAGAGTCTAGCCCCGGGGAGCTGTTTTTT. Protein product: CASSQESSPGELFF. The genes are TRBV4-3 and TRBJ2-2, with TRBD2 as a possible D gene (5 bases). The germline gives CDR1 LGHNA, CDR2 YSLEER. The V end lost 0 bases, the J end lost 6 bases, and 8 bases lay between the germline ends. This CDR3 has 14 amino acids.